This T cell receptor (beta chain) derives from a study of cytomegalovirus exposure and HLA in healthy donors. This clone is a singleton in its sample. A multiplex PCR was run with 60 Vbeta primers and 13 Jbeta primers. Libraries were prepared by immunoSEQ multiplex PCR; TCRdb keeps only in-frame clonotypes and omits some of them. Of some 160,000 clones in the sample, about 88% were seen once. The CDR3 loop spans 14 amino acids. V lost 2 bases to trimming and J lost 4 bases; unmatched junction nucleotides: 4. From germline, CDR1 is LNHDA and CDR2 SQIVND (reference sequence). The sequenced sample consisted of PBMCs. The receptor comes from a woman aged 18-29 years in good health and CMV-seronegative. The chain uses TRBV19 and TRBJ2-7, with 8 bases aligning to TRBD2. CDR3 bases: TGTGCCAGTAGTATAACTAGCGGTTCGTACGAGCAGTACTTC. Translated: CASSITSGSYEQYF.